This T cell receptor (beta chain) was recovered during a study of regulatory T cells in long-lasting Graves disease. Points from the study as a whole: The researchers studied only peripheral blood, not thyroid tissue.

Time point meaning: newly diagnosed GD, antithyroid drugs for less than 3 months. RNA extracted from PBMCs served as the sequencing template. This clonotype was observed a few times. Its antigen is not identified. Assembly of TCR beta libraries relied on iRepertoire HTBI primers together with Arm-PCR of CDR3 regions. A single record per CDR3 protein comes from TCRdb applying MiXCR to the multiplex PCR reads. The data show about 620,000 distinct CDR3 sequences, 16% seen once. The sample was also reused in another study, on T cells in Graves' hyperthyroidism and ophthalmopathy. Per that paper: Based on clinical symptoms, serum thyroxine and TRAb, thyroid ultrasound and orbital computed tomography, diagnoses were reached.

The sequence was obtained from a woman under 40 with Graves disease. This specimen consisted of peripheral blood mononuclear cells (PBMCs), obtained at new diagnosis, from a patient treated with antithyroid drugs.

CDR3 bases: TGTGCCAGTAGAACAGGGGTTAATGAAAAACTGTTTTTT. It codes for CASRTGVNEKLFF. V is TRBV6-1 and J is TRBJ1-4; TRBD1 agrees at 7 bases. Germline V lookup: CDR1 MNHNS, CDR2 SASEGT. The CDR3 runs 13 residues. The V segment lost 9 bases and the J segment 4 bases; nucleotides outside the gene matches: 5.